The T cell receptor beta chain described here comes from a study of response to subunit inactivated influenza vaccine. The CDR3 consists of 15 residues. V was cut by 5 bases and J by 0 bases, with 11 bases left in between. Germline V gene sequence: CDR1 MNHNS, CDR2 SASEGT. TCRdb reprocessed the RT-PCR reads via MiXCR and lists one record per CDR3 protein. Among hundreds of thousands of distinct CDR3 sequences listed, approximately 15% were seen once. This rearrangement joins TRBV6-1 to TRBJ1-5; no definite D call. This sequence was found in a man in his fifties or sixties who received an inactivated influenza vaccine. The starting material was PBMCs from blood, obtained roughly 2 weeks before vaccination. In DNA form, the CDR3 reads TGTGCCAGCAGTAGGGCGGGGTATAGCAATCAGCCCCAGCATTTT. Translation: CASSRAGYSNQPQHF.